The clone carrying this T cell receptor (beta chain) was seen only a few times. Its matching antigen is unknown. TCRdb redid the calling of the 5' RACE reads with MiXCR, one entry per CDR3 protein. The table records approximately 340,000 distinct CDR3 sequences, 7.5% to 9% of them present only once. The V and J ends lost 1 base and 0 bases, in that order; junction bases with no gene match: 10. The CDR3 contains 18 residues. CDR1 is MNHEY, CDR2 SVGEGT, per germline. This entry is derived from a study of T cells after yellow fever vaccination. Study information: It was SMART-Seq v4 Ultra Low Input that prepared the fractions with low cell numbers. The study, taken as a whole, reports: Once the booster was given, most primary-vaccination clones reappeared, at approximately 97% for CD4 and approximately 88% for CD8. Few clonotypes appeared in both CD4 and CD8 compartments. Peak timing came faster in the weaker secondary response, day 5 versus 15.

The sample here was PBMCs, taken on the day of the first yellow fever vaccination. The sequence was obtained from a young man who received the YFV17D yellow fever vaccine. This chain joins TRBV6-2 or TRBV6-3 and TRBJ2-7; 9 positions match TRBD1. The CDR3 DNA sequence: TGTGCCAGCAGTTACTACAGACCCAGACAGGGGGGCTCCTACGAGCAGTACTTC. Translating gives CASSYYRPRQGGSYEQYF.